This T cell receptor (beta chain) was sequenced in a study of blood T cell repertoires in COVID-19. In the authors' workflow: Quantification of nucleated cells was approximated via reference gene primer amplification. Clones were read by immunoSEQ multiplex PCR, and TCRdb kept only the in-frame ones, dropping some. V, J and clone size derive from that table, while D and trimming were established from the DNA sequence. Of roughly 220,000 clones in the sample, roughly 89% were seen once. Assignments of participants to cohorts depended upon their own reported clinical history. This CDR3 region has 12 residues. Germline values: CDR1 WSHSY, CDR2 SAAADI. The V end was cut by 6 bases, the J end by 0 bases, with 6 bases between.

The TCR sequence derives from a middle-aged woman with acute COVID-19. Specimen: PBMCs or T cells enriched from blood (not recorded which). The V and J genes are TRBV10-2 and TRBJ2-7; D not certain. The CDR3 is CASSDSSYEQYF. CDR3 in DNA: TGCGCCAGCAGCGATAGCTCCTACGAGCAGTACTTC.